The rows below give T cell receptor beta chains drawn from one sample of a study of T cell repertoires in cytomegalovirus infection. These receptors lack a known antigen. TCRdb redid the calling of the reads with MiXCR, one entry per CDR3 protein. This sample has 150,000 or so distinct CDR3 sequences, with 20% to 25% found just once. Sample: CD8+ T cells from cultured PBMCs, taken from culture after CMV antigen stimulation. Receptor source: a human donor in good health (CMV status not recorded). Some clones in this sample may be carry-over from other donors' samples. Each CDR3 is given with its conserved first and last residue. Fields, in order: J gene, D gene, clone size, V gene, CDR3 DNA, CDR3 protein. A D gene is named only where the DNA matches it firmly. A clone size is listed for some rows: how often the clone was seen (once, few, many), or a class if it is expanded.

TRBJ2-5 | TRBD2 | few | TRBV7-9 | TGTGCCAGCAGCGCTAGCGGGGGGGAAGAGACCCAGTACTTC | CASSASGGEETQYF
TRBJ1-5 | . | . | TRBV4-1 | TGCGCCAGCAGCCCTAGAGGACAAGGGAATCAGCCCCAGCATTTT | CASSPRGQGNQPQHF
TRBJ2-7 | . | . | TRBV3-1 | TGTGCCAGCAGCCGAACGGACAGTGCTGTACGGGAGCAGTACTTC | CASSRTDSAVREQYF
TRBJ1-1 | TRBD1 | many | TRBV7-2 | TGTGCCAGCAGCGCCCCGGGACAGGGGAACACTGAAGCTTTCTTT | CASSAPGQGNTEAFF
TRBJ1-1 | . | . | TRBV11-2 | TGTGCCAGCAGCTTGTCGGGTGGGGCGGCCAAAGGAGCTTTCTTT | CASSLSGGAAKGAFF
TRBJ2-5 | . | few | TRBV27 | TGTGCCAGCAGCGCTGGCAGGGCCCAAGAGACCCAGTACTTC | CASSAGRAQETQYF
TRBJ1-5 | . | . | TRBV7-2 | TGTGCCAGCAGCTTAGGACAGGAGGGCAATCAGCCCCAGCATTTT | CASSLGQEGNQPQHF
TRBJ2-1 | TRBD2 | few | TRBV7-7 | TGTGCTAGCAGCCGTTTGCCAGCGGGGGGGATCAATGAGCAGTTCTTC | CASSRLPAGGINEQFF
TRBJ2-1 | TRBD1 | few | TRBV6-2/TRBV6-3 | TGTGCCAGCCTGGGACAGGGAGATGAGCAGTTCTTC | CASLGQGDEQFF
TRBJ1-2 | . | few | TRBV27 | TGTGCCAGCAGTCCGAGGCGGGACGCCGGCTATGGCTACACCTTC | CASSPRRDAGYGYTF
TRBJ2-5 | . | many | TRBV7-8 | TGTGCCAGCAGTTCGAAGACCCAGTACTTC | CASSSKTQYF
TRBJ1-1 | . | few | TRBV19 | TGTGCCAGTAGGAAGGGGGAGGGGGACACTGAAGCTTTCTTT | CASRKGEGDTEAFF
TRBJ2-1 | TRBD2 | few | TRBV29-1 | TGCAGCGTTTCGACTAGCGGGGGGTTAAATGAGCAGTTCTTC | CSVSTSGGLNEQFF
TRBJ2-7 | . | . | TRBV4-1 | TGCGCCAGCAGCCAAGACGGGGGCAGGTCGCGGGAGCAGTACTTC | CASSQDGGRSREQYF
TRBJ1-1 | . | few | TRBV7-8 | TGTGCCAGCAGCCCCCTATGGGGGGGTGAAGCTTTCTTT | CASSPLWGGEAFF
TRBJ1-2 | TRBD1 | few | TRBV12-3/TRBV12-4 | TGTGCCAGCAGTTTGAATGCCAGGGGGGATGGCTACACCTTC | CASSLNARGDGYTF
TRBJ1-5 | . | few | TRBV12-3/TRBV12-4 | TGTGCCAGCAGCATGGGACCATTGGTCGACCAGCCCCAGCATTTT | CASSMGPLVDQPQHF
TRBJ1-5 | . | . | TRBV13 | TGTGCCAGCAGCTTAGGCTCCCGGGGGCGACATCAGCCCCAGCATTTT | CASSLGSRGRHQPQHF
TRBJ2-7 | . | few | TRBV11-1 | TGTGCCAGCAGCTTAGCATCGGGTTTCTACGAGCAGTACTTC | CASSLASGFYEQYF
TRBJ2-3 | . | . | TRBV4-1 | TGCGCCAGCAGCCAAGAACCAGGGCTGGTAGATACGCAGTATTTT | CASSQEPGLVDTQYF
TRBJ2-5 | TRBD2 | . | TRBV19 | TGTGCCAGTAGTCCCCCTCCGGGACTAGCGGGGTCTGAAGAGACCCAGTACTTC | CASSPPPGLAGSEETQYF
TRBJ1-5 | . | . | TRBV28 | TGTGCCAGCAGAGGGACCCCCATCAATCAGCCCCAGCATTTT | CASRGTPINQPQHF
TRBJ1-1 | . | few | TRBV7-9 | TGTGCCAGCAGCTTAGGGGCCCCAGGGGTAGGGACTGAAGCTTTCTTT | CASSLGAPGVGTEAFF
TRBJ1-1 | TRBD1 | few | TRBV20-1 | TGCAGTGCCGACACAGGGGAGAACACTGAAGCTTTCTTT | CSADTGENTEAFF
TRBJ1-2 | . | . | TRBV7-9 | TGTGCCAGCAGCTTAGAGGTCCGGACAGATGGCTACACCTTC | CASSLEVRTDGYTF
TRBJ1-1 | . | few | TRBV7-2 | TGTGCCAGCAGCTTCAACGGGGCAGACAACACTGAAGCTTTCTTT | CASSFNGADNTEAFF
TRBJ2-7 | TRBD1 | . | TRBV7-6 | TGTGCCAGCAGCCGACAGGGGGCCACCGAGCAGTACTTC | CASSRQGATEQYF
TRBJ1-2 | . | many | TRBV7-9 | TGTGCCAGCAGCGCACAGGGAGAAGGGCGGGGTCGCTACACCTTC | CASSAQGEGRGRYTF
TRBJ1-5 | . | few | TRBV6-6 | TGTGCCAGCAGTTATGGGGCTGGGGATCAGCCCCAGCATTTT | CASSYGAGDQPQHF
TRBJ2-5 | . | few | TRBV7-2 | TGTGCCAGCAGTTTTTTTTCGGAGACCCAGTACTTC | CASSFFSETQYF